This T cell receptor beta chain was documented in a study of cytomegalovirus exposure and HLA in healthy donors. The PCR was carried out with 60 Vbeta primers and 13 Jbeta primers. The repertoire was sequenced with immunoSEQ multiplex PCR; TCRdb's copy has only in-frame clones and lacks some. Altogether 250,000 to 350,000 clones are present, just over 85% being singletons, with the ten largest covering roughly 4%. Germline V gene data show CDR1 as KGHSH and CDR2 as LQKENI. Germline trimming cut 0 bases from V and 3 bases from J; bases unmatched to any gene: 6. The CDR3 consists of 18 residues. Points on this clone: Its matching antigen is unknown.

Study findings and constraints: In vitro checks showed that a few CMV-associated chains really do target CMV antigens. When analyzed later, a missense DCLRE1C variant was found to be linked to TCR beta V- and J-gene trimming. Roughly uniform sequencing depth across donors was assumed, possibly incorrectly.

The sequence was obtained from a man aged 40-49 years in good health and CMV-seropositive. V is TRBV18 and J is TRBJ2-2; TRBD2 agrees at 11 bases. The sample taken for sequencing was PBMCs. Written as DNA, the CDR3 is TGTGCCAGCTCACCACCGGGCCTAGCGGGGGGCGACACCGGGGAGCTGTTTTTT. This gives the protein CASSPPGLAGGDTGELFF.